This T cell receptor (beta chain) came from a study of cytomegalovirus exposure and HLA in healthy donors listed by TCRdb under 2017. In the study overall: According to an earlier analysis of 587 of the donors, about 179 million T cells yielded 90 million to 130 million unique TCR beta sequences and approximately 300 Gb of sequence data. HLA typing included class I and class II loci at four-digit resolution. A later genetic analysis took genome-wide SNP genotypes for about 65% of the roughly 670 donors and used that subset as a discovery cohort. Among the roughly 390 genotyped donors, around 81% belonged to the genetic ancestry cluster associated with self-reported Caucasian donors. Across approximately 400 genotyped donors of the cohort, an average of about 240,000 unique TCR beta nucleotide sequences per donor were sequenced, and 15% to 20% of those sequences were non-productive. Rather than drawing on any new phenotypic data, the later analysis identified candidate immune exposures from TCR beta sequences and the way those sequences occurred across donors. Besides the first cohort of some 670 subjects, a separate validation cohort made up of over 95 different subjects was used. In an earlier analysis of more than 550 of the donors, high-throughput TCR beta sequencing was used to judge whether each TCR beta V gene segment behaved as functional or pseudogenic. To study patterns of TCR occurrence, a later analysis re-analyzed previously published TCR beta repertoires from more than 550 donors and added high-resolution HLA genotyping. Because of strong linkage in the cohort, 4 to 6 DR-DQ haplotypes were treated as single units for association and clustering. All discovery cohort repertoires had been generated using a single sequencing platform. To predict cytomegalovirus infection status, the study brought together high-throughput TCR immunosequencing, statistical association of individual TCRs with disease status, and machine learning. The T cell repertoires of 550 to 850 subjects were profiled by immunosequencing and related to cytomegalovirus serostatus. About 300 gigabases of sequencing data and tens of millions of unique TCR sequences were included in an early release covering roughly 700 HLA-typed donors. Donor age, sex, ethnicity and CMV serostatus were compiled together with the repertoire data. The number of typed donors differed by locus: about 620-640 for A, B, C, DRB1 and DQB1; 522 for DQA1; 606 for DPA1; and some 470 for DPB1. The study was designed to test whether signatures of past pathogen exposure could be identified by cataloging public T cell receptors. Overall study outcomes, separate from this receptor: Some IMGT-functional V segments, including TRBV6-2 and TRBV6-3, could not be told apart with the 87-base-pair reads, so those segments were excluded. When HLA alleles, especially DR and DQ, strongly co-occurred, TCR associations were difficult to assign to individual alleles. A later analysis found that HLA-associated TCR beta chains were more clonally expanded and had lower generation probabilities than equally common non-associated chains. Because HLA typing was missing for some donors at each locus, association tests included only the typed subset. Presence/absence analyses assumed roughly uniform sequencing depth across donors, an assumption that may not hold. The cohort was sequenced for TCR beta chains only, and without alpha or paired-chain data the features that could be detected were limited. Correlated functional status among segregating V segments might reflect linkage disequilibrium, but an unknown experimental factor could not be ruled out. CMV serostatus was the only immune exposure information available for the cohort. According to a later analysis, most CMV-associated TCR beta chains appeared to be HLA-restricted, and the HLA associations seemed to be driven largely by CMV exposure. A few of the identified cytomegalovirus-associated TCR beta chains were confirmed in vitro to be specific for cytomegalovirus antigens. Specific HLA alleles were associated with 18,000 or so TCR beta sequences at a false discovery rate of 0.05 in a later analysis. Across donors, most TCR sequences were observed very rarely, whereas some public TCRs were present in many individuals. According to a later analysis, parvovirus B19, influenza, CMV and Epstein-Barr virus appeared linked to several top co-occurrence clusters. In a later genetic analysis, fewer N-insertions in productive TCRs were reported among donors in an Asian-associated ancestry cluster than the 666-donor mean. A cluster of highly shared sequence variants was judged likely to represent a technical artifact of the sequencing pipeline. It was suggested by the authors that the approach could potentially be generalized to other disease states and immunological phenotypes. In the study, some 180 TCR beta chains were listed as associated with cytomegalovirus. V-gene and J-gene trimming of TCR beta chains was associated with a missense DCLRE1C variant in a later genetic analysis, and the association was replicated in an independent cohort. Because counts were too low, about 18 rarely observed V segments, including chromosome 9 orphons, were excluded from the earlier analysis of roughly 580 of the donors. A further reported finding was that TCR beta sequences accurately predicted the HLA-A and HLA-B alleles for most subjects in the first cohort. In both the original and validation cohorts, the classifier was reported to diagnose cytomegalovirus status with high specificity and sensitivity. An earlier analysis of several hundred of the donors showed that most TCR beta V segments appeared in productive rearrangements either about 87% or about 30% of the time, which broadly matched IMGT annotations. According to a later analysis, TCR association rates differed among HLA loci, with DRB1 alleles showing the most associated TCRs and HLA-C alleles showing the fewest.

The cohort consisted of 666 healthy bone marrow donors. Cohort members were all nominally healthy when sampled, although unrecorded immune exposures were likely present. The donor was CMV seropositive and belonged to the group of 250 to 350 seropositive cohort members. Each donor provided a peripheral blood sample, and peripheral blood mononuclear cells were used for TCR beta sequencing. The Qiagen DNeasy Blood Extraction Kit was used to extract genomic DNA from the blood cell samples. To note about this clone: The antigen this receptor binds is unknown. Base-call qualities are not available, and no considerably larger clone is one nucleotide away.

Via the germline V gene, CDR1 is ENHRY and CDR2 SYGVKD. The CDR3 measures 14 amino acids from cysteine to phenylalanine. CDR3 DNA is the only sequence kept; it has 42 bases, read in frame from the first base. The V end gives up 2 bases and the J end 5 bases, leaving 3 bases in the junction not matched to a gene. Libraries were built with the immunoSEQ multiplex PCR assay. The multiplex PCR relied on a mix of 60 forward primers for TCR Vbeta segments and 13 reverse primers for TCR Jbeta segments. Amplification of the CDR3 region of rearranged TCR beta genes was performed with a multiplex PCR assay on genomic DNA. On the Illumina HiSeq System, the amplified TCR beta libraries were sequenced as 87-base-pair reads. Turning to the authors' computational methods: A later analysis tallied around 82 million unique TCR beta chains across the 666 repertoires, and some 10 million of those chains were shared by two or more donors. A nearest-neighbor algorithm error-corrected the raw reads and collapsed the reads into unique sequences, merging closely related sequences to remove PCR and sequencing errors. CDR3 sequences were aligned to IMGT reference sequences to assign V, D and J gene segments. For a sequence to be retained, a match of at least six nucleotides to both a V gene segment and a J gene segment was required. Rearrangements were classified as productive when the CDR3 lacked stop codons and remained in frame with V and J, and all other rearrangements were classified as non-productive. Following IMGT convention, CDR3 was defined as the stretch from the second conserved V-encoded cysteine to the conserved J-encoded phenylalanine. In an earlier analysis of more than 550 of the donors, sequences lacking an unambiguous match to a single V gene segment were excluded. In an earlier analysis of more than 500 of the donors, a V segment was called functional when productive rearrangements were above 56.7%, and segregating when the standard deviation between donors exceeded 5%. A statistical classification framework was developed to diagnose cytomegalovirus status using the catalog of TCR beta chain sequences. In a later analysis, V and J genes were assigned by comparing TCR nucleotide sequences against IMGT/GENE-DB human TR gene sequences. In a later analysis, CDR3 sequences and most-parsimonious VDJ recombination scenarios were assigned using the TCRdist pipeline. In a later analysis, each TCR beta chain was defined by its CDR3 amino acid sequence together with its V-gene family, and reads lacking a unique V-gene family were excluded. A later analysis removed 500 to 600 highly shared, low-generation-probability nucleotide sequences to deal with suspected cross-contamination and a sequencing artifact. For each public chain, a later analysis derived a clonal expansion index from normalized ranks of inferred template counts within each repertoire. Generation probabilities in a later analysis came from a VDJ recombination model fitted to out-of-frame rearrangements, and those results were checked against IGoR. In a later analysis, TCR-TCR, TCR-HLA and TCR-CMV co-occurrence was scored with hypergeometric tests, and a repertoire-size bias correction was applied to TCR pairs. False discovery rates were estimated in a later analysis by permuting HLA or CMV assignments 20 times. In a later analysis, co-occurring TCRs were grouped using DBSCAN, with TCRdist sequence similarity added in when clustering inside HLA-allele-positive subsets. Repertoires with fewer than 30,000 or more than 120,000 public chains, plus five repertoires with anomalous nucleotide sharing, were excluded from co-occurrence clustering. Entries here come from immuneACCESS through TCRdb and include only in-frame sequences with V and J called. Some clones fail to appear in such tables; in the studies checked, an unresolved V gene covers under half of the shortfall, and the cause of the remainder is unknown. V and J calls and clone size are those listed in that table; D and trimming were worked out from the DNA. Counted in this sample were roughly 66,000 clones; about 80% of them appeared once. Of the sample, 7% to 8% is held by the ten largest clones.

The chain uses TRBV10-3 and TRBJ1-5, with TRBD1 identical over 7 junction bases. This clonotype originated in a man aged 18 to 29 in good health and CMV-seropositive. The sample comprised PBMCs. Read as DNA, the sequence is TGTGCCATCAGTGAGCGGCAGGGGGATCAGCCCCAGCATTTT. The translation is CAISERQGDQPQHF.